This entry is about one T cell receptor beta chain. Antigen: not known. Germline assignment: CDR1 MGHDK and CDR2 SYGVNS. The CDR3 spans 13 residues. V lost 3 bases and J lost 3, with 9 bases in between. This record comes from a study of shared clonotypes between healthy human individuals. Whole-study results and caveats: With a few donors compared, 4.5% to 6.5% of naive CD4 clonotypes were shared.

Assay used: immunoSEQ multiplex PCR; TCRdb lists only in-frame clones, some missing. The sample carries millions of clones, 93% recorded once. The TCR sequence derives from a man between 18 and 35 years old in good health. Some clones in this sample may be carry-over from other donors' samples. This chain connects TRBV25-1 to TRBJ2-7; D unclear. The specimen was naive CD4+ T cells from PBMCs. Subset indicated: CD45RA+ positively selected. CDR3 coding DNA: TGTGCCAGCAGTGATTTTTTGGGCTACGAGCAGTACTTC. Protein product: CASSDFLGYEQYF.